These 25 T cell receptor beta chains came from one sample sequenced in a study of post-analysis software for immune sequencing data. Study results and caveats: TRBV5-6, TRBV5-1 and TRBV20-1 were among roughly 5 TRBV segments more frequent in patients than controls.

Unique molecular identifiers featured in each of the TCR beta cDNA libraries. TCRdb reprocessed the PCR reads with MiXCR, giving one entry per CDR3 protein. There are 740,000 or so distinct CDR3 sequences in the sample; 53% occur only once, and around 4.5% lies in the top ten. No antigens are known for them. Source material: blood. The receptor set was obtained from a girl aged 10 to 17 with multiple sclerosis.

This chain uses TRBV28 with TRBJ2-4; 9 nucleotides line up with TRBD1. TRBJ2-7 explains the end of the DNA better; the J call may be wrong. This CDR3 spans 15 amino acids. Per germline, CDR1 MDHEN and CDR2 SYDVKM. The CDR3 DNA is TGTGCCAGCAGTTTATGGGACAGGGGATACTACGAGCAGTACTTC. As protein: CASSLWDRGYYEQYF.

J is TRBJ1-2 and V is TRBV29-1; the match to TRBD1 covers 8 bases. The trim removed 7 bases at V and 2 bases at J, leaving 9 bases unmatched. This CDR3 is 14 amino acids long. Germline-derived CDR1 and CDR2 are SQVTM and ANQGSEA. CDR3 protein: CSGGSAGGNYGYTF. Written as DNA, the CDR3 is TGCAGCGGGGGATCGGCAGGGGGCAACTATGGCTACACCTTC.

The rearrangement joins TRBV20-1 to TRBJ2-7, with 11 bases identical to TRBD2. Germline V gene data show CDR1 as DFQATT and CDR2 as SNEGSKA (reference sequence). Losses at the gene ends were 1 base for V and 6 bases for J; bases not matched to a gene: 8. The CDR3 is 15 amino acids. CDR3 in DNA: TGCAGTGCTAGAGTCCTAGCGGGAGGTCCGCCCGAGCAGTACTTC. Amino acids: CSARVLAGGPPEQYF.

V and J are TRBV7-3 and TRBJ2-5; D possibly corresponds to TRBD1 (6 bases). The CDR3 has 15 residues. Trimming removed 2 bases at V and 5 bases at J, with 15 bases between. From germline, CDR1 is SGHTA and CDR2 FQGTGA. CDR3: CASSLVGGTWETQYF. The CDR3 bases are TGTGCCAGCAGCTTAGTTGGGGGCACCTGGGAGACCCAGTACTTC.

This chain joins TRBV7-9 and TRBJ1-2; 7 bases match TRBD1. This CDR3 comprises 13 residues. Trimming at V came to 8 bases and at J to 12 bases, leaving 15 bases not matched to a gene. CDR1 is SEHNR and CDR2 is FQNEAQ in the germline V gene (reference sequence). The CDR3 sequence is CASRAGDRRQHTF. The CDR3 DNA reads as TGTGCCAGCCGCGCGGGGGACAGACGTCAGCACACCTTC.

V gene TRBV27 combines with J gene TRBJ2-5; D unclear. V lost 8 bases to trimming and J lost 11 bases, with 21 bases between them. The CDR3 loop spans 13 amino acids. Germline V gene lookup returns CDR1 MNHEY and CDR2 SMNVEV (reference sequence). CDR3 DNA sequence: TGTGCCAGCTCCGCAACCCCTCGGGCTGAGCAGTACTTC. Residues: CASSATPRAEQYF.

The chain couples TRBV20-1 to TRBJ2-4; TRBD1 aligns across 9 bases. The J call may be faulty, since TRBJ2-5 better matches the DNA end. This CDR3 region has 14 residues. Germline V gene data show CDR1 as DFQATT and CDR2 as SNEGSKA (reference sequence). In nucleotides, the CDR3 is TGCAGTGCGTTTCCAGGGACAGGGATGGAGACCCAGTACTTC. Encoded protein: CSAFPGTGMETQYF.

The chain uses TRBV7-8 and TRBJ2-2; D remains unclear. The CDR3 consists of 14 residues. Germline V gene lookup returns CDR1 SGHVS and CDR2 FQNEAQ. Trimming removed 0 bases at V and 1 base at J, with 3 bases between. CDR3 sequence reads: CASSLAQNTGELFF. The CDR3 region has the DNA TGTGCCAGCAGCTTAGCACAGAACACCGGGGAGCTGTTTTTT.

This clonotype was seen only a few times. V is TRBV12-3 or TRBV12-4 and J is TRBJ2-1; TRBD2 is a possible D gene (6 bases). CDR3 length: 14 amino acids. V lost 10 bases, J lost 2 bases, and 15 bases lay in between. The CDR3 loop reads CATKFGGAYNEQFF. As DNA, the CDR3 is TGTGCCACCAAGTTCGGCGGGGCCTACAATGAGCAGTTCTTC.

This clonotype was recorded a few times. The genes are TRBV6-6 and TRBJ2-5; 10 bases are shared with TRBD2. V was pared by 2 bases and J by 2 bases, with 5 bases of the junction left unmatched. The CDR3 loop spans 16 amino acids. Germline CDR1 and CDR2: MNHNY and SVGAGI (reference sequence). DNA of the CDR3: TGTGCCAGCAGTTACGGAGGGACTAGCGTTCAAGAGACCCAGTACTTC. Encoded protein: CASSYGGTSVQETQYF.

The V call is TRBV20-1, the J call TRBJ2-3; D unclear. CDR1 and CDR2 (germline): DFQATT, SNEGSKA (reference sequence). V lost 3 bases and J 0 bases, leaving 10 bases between the germline ends. The CDR3 totals 14 residues. CDR3 in amino acids: CSARARTSTDTQYF. The CDR3 DNA sequence: TGCAGTGCTAGGGCTAGAACTAGCACAGATACGCAGTATTTT.

CDR3 nucleotide sequence: TGTGCCAGCAGCCAAGCATCGTCGGGAACTGAAGCTTTCTTT. Translation: CASSQASSGTEAFF. V usage is TRBV7-9 and J usage is TRBJ1-1; D call uncertain. Germline CDR1 reads SEHNR; CDR2 reads FQNEAQ (reference sequence). The CDR3 consists of 14 residues. V lost 5 bases and J 5 bases, leaving 15 bases between the germline ends.

The chain employs TRBV14 and TRBJ2-1; 10 nucleotides line up with TRBD2. The length of the CDR3 is 15 residues. Trimming removed 2 bases from V and 5 bases from J; junction bases left unmatched: 3. From germline, CDR1 is SGHDN and CDR2 FVKESK. CDR3 region: CASSQQREGHNEQFF. DNA for the CDR3: TGTGCCAGCAGCCAACAGCGGGAGGGACACAATGAGCAGTTCTTC.

This clonotype was observed a handful of times. The V gene is TRBV5-1, the J gene TRBJ2-4; D remains ambiguous. There are 16 residues in the CDR3. V lost 2 bases and J 0 bases, leaving 12 bases between the germline ends. From germline, CDR1 is SGHRS and CDR2 YFSETQ. CDR3 protein: CASSFGGQIAKNIQYF. CDR3 bases: TGCGCCAGCAGCTTTGGCGGCCAGATAGCCAAAAACATTCAGTACTTC.

In this sample, this clonotype turned up a few times. The chain employs TRBV5-1 and TRBJ2-1; D is perhaps TRBD1 or TRBD2 (5 bases each). The germline V gene has CDR1 SGHRS and CDR2 YFSETQ. The V gene lost 6 bases and the J gene lost 0 bases, with 16 bases spanning the gap. The CDR3 runs 16 residues. Here the CDR3 DNA reads TGCGCCAGCAACCCGGGACGCCCCGACTCCTACAATGAGCAGTTCTTC. Translation: CASNPGRPDSYNEQFF.

The rearrangement uses TRBV4-2 and TRBJ1-5, with 8 bases fitting TRBD1. The CDR3 is made up of 15 amino acids. CDR1 and CDR2 from the germline V gene are LGHNA and YNFKEQ. V lost 0 bases and J lost 10; bases outside the gene matches: 8. The DNA of the CDR3 is TGTGCCAGCAGCCAAGATATGGGCAGGGGGCATCCCCAGCATTTT. It yields the protein CASSQDMGRGHPQHF.

This chain joins TRBV6-5 and TRBJ2-1; tentatively, D is TRBD1 or TRBD2 (6 bases each). The V gene's germline CDR1 is MNHEY and CDR2 SVGAGI. V lost 5 bases and J lost 4, with 18 bases in between. This CDR3 region has 16 residues. CDR3 residues: CASSQRGGMGYNEQFF. In DNA, the CDR3 is TGTGCCAGCAGTCAGCGAGGGGGGATGGGGTACAATGAGCAGTTCTTC.

This clonotype was detected only a few times. The V and J genes are TRBV5-1 and TRBJ2-5; 12 bases fit TRBD2. The J segment lost 3 bases and the V segment lost 5 bases, leaving 5 bases of the junction unmatched. The V gene's germline CDR1 is SGHRS and CDR2 YFSETQ. This CDR3 has 15 residues. CDR3 DNA: TGCGCCAGCAGGCTAGCGGGAGGGAAGGAAGAGACCCAGTACTTC. Its protein is CASRLAGGKEETQYF.

As to this clonotype: The junction differs from germline at one of its ends, possibly a read error. The chain is built from TRBV7-3 and TRBJ2-6; 11 bases are shared with TRBD1. CDR1 and CDR2 from the germline V gene are SGHTA and FQGTGA. CDR3 length: 18 residues. The CDR3 DNA reads TGTGCCGGCAGTCCCTGGACAGGGGGCTTTCCTGGGGCCAACGTCCTGACTTTC. Its translation: CAGSPWTGGFPGANVLTF.

CDR3 protein: CASSPGALTDTQYF. As DNA, the CDR3 is TGTGCCAGCAGCCCCGGGGCCCTCACAGATACGCAGTATTTT. V and J are TRBV4-2 and TRBJ2-3; D is tentatively TRBD1 or TRBD2 (5 bases each). Germline V gene sequence: CDR1 LGHNA, CDR2 YNFKEQ. Trimming removed 4 bases from V and 2 bases from J, with 10 bases in between. There are 14 residues in the CDR3.

The chain has TRBV5-1 and TRBJ2-7, with 11 bases lining up with TRBD2. V trimming: 6 bases; J trimming: 1 base; junction bases outside the gene matches: 6. The CDR3 runs to 15 residues. Germline V gene sequence: CDR1 SGHRS, CDR2 YFSETQ. CDR3 residues: CASTDGTSGSYEQYF. In nucleotides, the CDR3 is TGCGCCAGCACCGACGGGACTAGCGGATCCTACGAGCAGTACTTC.

The DNA of the CDR3 is TGTGCCAGCAGCTTAGGGGGGACTATTCAAGAGACCCAGTACTTC. Encoded protein: CASSLGGTIQETQYF. V gene TRBV7-2 combines with J gene TRBJ2-5; 7 nucleotides align to TRBD2. Germline trimming cut 1 base from V and 2 bases from J; bases unmatched to any gene: 4. Germline lookup yields CDR1 SGHTA and CDR2 FQGNSA. The CDR3 covers 15 residues.

The V and J genes are TRBV14 and TRBJ2-1; D might be TRBD2 (6 bases). The CDR3 runs 16 residues. Germline V lookup: CDR1 SGHDN, CDR2 FVKESK. V was pared by 4 bases and J by 0 bases, with 13 bases between. In DNA, the CDR3 is TGTGCCAGCAGCCTTTCGAGGAGGGCCTCCTACAATGAGCAGTTCTTC. Its translation is CASSLSRRASYNEQFF.

This clonotype appeared a few times. The chain employs TRBV10-3 and TRBJ2-7; TRBD2 matches at 11 bases. The germline V gene encodes CDR1 ENHRY and CDR2 SYGVKD. The V segment lost 3 bases and the J segment 3 bases; nucleotides outside the gene matches: 1. The CDR3 spans 14 residues. The CDR3 coding sequence is TGTGCCATCAGTGACACTAGCGGGAGCTACGAGCAGTACTTC. Translation gives CAISDTSGSYEQYF.

V usage is TRBV7-9 and J usage is TRBJ2-4; D might be TRBD1 or TRBD2, each matching 6 bases. V was trimmed by 4 bases and J by 8 bases, leaving 15 bases between them. The CDR3 spans 14 residues. CDR1 and CDR2 (germline): SEHNR, FQNEAQ (reference sequence). CDR3 loop: CASSSWGARDIQYF. The CDR3, as DNA: TGTGCCAGCAGCTCCTGGGGGGCGCGAGACATTCAGTACTTC.